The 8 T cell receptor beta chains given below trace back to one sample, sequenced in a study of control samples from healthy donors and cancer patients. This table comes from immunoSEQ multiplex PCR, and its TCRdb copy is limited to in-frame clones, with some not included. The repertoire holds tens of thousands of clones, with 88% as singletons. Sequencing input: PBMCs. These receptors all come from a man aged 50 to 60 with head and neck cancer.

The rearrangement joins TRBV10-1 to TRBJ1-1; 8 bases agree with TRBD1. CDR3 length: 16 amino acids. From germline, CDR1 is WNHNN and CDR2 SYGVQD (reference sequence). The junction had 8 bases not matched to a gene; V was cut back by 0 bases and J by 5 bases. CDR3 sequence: CASSESTQGVQTEAFF. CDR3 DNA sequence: TGCGCCAGCAGTGAGTCCACACAGGGGGTGCAAACTGAAGCTTTCTTT.

The CDR3 DNA sequence: TGCGCCAGCAGCTTGACGACCCAGACTAGCGAGACCCAGTACTTC. Its protein product is CASSLTTQTSETQYF. The J gene is TRBJ2-5, the V gene TRBV5-1, with 7 bases fitting TRBD2. The germline V gene encodes CDR1 SGHRS and CDR2 YFSETQ. V was pared by 1 base and J by 5 bases, with 8 bases of the junction left unmatched. The CDR3 sequence is 15 residues long.

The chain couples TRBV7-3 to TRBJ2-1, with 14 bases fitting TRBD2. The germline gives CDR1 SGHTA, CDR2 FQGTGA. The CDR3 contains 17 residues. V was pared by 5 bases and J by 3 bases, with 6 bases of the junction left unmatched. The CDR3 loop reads CASSRKGLAGDYNEQFF. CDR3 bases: TGTGCCAGCAGCCGTAAGGGACTAGCGGGAGACTACAATGAGCAGTTCTTC.

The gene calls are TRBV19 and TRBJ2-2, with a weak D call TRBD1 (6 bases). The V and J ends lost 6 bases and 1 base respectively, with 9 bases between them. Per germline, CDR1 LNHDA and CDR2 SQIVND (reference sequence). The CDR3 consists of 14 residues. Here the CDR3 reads CASSGQMNTGELFF. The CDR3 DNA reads TGTGCCAGTAGCGGACAGATGAACACCGGGGAGCTGTTTTTT.

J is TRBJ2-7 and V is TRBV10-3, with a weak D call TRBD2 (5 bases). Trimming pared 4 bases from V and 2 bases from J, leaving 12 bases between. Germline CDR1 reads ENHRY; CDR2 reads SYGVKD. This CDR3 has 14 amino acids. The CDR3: CAISASPGTYEQYF. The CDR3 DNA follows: TGTGCCATCAGTGCTAGCCCCGGGACCTACGAGCAGTACTTC.

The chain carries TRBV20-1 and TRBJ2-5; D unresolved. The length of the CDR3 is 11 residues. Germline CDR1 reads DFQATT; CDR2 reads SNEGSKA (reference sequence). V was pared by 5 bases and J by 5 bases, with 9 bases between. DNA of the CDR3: TGCAGTGCTTCAGTTCGGGAGACCCAGTACTTC. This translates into CSASVRETQYF.

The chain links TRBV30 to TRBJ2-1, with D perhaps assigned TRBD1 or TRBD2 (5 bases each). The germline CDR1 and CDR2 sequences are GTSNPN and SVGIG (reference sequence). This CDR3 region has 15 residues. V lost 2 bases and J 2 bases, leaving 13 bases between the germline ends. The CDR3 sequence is CAWSFRDGTYNEQFF. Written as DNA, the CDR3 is TGTGCCTGGAGTTTCCGGGACGGAACCTACAATGAGCAGTTCTTC.

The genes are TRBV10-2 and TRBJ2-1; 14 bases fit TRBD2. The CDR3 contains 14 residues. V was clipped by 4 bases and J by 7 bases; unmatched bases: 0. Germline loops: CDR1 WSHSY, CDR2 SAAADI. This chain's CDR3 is CASSGTSGGNEQFF. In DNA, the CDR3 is TGCGCCAGCAGTGGGACTAGCGGGGGGAATGAGCAGTTCTTC.